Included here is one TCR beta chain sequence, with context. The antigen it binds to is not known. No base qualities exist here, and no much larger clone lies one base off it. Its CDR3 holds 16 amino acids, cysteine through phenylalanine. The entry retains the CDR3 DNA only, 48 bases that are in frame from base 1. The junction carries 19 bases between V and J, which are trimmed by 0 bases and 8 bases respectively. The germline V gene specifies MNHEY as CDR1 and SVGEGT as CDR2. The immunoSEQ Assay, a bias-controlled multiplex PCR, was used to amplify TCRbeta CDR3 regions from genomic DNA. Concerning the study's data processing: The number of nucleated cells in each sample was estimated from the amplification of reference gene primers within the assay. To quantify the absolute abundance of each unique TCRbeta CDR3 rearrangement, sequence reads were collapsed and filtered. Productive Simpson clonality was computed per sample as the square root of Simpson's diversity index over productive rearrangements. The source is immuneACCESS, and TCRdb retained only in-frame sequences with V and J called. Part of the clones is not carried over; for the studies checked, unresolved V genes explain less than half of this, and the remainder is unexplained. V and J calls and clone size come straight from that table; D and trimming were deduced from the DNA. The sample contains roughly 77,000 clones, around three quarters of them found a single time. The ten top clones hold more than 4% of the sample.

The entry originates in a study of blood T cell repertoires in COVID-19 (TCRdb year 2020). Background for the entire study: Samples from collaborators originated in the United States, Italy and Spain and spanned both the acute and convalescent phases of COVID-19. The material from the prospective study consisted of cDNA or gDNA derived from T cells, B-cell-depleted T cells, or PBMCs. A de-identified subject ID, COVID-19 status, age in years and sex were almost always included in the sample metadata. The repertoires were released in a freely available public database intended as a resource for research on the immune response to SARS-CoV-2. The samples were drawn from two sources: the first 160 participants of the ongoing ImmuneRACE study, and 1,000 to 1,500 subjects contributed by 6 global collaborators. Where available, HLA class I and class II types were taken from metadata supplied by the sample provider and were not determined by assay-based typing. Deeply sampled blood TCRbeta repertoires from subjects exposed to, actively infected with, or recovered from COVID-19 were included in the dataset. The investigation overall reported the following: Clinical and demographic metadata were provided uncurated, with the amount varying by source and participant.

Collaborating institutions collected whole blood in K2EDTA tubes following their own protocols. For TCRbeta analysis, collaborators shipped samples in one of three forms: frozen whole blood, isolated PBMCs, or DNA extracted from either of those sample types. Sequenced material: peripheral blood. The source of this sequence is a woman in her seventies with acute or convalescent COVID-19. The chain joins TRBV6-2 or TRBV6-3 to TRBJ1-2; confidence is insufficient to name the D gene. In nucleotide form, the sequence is TGTGCCAGCAGTTACTCGGATTACACAATGCCCGGGGGCTACACCTTC. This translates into CASSYSDYTMPGGYTF.